Below, 10 T cell receptor beta chains from the same sample are listed, as sequenced in a study of molecular identifiers for immune sequencing clone quantification. One entry per CDR3 protein results from TCRdb running MiXCR on the PCR reads. The sample shows approximately 97,000 distinct CDR3 sequences, 20% to 25% of them seen only once. Sequencing was performed on naive CD8+ T cells from blood, with Jurkat cell RNA spiked in. As for subset: FACS-sorted CD8+CD4-CCR7+CD45RA+ naive T cells. These receptor sequences come from a human donor in good health. Some libraries in this study had Jurkat cell RNA spiked in.

Concerning this clonotype: Since a much larger clone is just one base distant, this may be a read error. Given the absence of the conserved phenylalanine or tryptophan at the CDR3 end, a read error is likely. The chain uses TRBV5-1 and TRBJ1-1, with a tentative D call TRBD1 (6 bases). Germline assignment: CDR1 SGHRS and CDR2 YFSETQ. V lost 1 base, J lost 3 bases, and 10 bases lay in between. This CDR3 is built from 14 residues. CDR3 residues: CASSLKAGDTEAFS. In DNA form, the CDR3 reads TGCGCCAGCAGCTTGAAAGCAGGGGACACTGAAGCTTTCTCT.

There are a few counts of this clonotype. The V gene is TRBV7-9, the J gene TRBJ1-1; D possibly corresponds to TRBD1 (6 bases). The CDR3 extends over 15 amino acids. CDR1 and CDR2 (germline): SEHNR, FQNEAQ (reference sequence). V was trimmed by 0 bases and J by 7 bases, leaving 15 bases between them. CDR3 protein: CASSLAGGAGLEAFF. In nucleotides, the CDR3 is TGTGCCAGCAGCTTAGCGGGGGGGGCAGGGCTTGAAGCTTTCTTT.

For this clonotype: Given a much more abundant clone one base away, this may be a read error. The chain joins TRBV28 to TRBJ1-5; D uncertain. CDR3 length: 11 amino acids. CDR1 is MDHEN, CDR2 SYDVKM, per germline. CDR3 sequence: CASSLRQSQHF. The CDR3, as DNA: TGTGCCAGCAGTTTACGTCAGTCCCAGCATTTT. Combining the CDR3 with reference TRBV28 and TRBJ1-5 gives the whole variable domain DVKVTQSSRYLVKRTGEKVFLECVQDMDHENMFWYRQDPGLGLRLIYFSYDVKMKEKGDIPEGYSVSREKKERFSLILESASTNQTSMYLCASSLRQSQHFGDGTRLSIL.

This clonotype showed up many times. V and J are TRBV7-3 and TRBJ2-3; 9 positions match TRBD2. CDR3 length: 16 residues. Germline V gives CDR1 SGHTA, CDR2 FQGTGA. V trimming: 5 bases; J trimming: 0 bases; junction bases outside the gene matches: 6. CDR3 DNA: TGTGCCAGCAGCAACTTAACTAGCGGGAGCACAGATACGCAGTATTTT. Protein: CASSNLTSGSTDTQYF.

Of note for this clonotype: A much larger clone is a single base away; this may be a read error. This chain uses TRBV5-8 with TRBJ2-2, with D possibly called TRBD1 or TRBD2 (5 bases each). The CDR3 consists of 16 residues. Germline V lookup: CDR1 SGHTS, CDR2 YDEGEE. The CDR3 here is CASSLVRGPNTGALFF. The CDR3 DNA reads as TGTGCCAGCAGCTTGGTTCGGGGTCCGAACACCGGGGCGCTGTTTTTT. The full variable domain, in which reference TRBV5-8 and TRBJ2-2 provide the parts outside the CDR3, is EAGVTQSPTHLIKTRGQQATLRCSPISGHTSVYWYQQALGLGLQFLLWYDEGEERNRGNFPPRFSGRQFPNYSSELNVNALELEDSALYLCASSLVRGPNTGALFFGEGSRLTVL.

Only a few counts were recorded for this clonotype. CDR3 DNA sequence: TGTGCCAGCAGTTACGGCCAGGGGGTGTACAATGAGCAGTTCTTC. Protein sequence: CASSYGQGVYNEQFF. The genes are TRBV6-2 or TRBV6-3 and TRBJ2-1, with 7 bases identical to TRBD1. The CDR3 has 15 residues. V shed 2 bases and J 4 bases; nucleotides not matched to a gene: 5. Germline CDR1 is MNHEY and CDR2 is SVGEGT.

This clonotype showed up many times. V and J are TRBV14 and TRBJ1-6; 7 nucleotides agree with TRBD1. V shed 3 bases, J shed 7 bases, and the junction held 6 bases outside the gene matches. This CDR3 has 15 residues. Germline CDR1 and CDR2: SGHDN and FVKESK. In nucleotides, the CDR3 is TGTGCCAGCAGCCACAAGACAGGGCAGAATTCACCCCTCCACTTT. Translating it yields CASSHKTGQNSPLHF.

Comments on this clonotype: It is likely a read error, because the conserved phenylalanine at the end of the CDR3 is missing. The J gene is TRBJ2-7, the V gene TRBV4-2, with D uncertain. Germline CDR1 reads LGHNA; CDR2 reads YNFKEQ. There are 15 residues in the CDR3. The CDR3 nucleotides read TGTGCAAGCAGCCAAGAGGCCGCCGCGCCCTACGAGCAGTACTAC. Its translation: CASSQEAAAPYEQYY.

This clonotype was observed at least ten times. V is TRBV9 and J is TRBJ1-1; D remains unclear. Trimming took off 0 bases at V and 1 base at J, with 7 bases between the two ends. CDR3 length: 14 amino acids. Germline assignment: CDR1 SGDLS and CDR2 YYNGEE. The CDR3 sequence is CASSVVAGNTEAFF. The CDR3 DNA reads as TGTGCCAGCAGCGTAGTAGCAGGGAACACTGAAGCTTTCTTT.

On this clonotype itself: A much larger clonotype is one base distant, so this may be a read error. The genes are TRBV4-3 and TRBJ1-4; weak D call: TRBD1 (5 bases). Trimming removed 0 bases from V and 4 bases from J, with 24 bases in between. The CDR3 length is 20 residues. CDR1 and CDR2 (germline): LGHNA, YSLEER. CDR3: CASSQDLPGGQGGNNEKLFF. The CDR3 DNA reads TGCGCCAGCAGCCAAGATCTACCGGGCGGGCAGGGAGGGAATAATGAAAAACTGTTTTTT.